This T cell receptor (beta chain) was recorded in a study of T cell repertoires in cytomegalovirus infection. Study in general: As its CMV epitopes, the study selected recently identified HLA-C-restricted and well-studied HLA-B-restricted targets. Through public TCR beta signatures, both CMV infection and matching HLA type were indicated.

Findings and caveats of the study: The ex vivo response was dominated by HLA-C-restricted CMV-specific TCR beta clonotypes.

TCRdb re-called the reads with MiXCR, one entry per CDR3 protein. The data show about 570,000 distinct CDR3 sequences, 40% seen once. This clonotype was observed a handful of times. What it recognizes is unknown. The CDR3 spans 16 residues. Germline-derived CDR1 and CDR2 are ENHRY and SYGVKD. Trimming took 0 bases from V and 5 from J, leaving 14 bases between them. The clonotype was recovered from a human donor in good health (CMV status not recorded). Some clones in this sample may be carry-over from other donors' samples. The genes are TRBV10-3 and TRBJ2-4; D is perhaps TRBD1 (6 bases). This specimen was cultured PBMCs, taken from culture after CMV antigen stimulation. The CDR3, as DNA: TGTGCCATCAGTGAGTCGTGGGGGCTGTCGGAAAACATTCAGTACTTC. Protein sequence: CAISESWGLSENIQYF.